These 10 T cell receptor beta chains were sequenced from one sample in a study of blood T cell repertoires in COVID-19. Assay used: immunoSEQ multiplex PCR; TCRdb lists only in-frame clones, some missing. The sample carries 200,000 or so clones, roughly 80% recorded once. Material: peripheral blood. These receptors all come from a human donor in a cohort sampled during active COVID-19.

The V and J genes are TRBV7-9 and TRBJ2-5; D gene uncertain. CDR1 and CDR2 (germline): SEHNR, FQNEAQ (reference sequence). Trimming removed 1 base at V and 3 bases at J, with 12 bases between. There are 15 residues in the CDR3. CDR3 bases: TGTGCCAGCAGCTTAGGCGCGTCGGAGAAAGAGACCCAGTACTTC. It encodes CASSLGASEKETQYF.

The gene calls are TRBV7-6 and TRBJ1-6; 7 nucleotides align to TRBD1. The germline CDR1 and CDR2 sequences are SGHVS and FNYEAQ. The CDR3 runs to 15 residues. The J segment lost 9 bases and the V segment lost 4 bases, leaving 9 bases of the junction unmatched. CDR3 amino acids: CASSYTGTESSPLHF. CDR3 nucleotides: TGTGCCAGCAGCTACACCGGGACAGAGAGTTCACCCCTCCACTTT.

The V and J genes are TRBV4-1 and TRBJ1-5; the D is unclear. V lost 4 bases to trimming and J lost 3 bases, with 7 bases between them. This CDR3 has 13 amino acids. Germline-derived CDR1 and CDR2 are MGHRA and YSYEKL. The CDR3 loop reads CASSLEFNQPQHF. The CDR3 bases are TGCGCCAGCAGCCTGGAGTTCAATCAGCCCCAGCATTTT.

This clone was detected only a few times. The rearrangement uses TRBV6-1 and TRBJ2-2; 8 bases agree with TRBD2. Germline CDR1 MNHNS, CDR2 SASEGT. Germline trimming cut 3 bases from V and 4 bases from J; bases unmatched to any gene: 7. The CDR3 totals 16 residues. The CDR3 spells CASSDPGLGLTGELFF. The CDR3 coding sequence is TGTGCCAGCAGTGACCCGGGACTAGGACTCACCGGGGAGCTGTTTTTT.

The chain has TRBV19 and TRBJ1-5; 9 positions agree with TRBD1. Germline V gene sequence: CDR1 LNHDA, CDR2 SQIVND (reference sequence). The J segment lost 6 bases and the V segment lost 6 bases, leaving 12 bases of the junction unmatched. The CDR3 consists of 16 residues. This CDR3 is CASRSGQGSSGQPQHF. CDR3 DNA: TGTGCCAGTAGGTCGGGACAGGGATCGTCGGGTCAGCCCCAGCATTTT.

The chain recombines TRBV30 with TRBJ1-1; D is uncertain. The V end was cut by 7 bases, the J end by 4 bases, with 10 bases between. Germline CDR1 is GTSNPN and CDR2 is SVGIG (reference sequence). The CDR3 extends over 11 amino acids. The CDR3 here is CASRGRTEAFF. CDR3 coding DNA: TGTGCCTCCCGCGGGCGCACTGAAGCTTTCTTT.

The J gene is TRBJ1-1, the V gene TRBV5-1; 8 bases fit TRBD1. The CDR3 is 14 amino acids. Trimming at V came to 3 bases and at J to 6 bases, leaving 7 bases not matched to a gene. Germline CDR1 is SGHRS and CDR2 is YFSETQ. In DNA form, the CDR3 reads TGCGCCAGCAGCTCCGGACAGGGTCGGGCTGAAGCTTTCTTT. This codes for CASSSGQGRAEAFF.

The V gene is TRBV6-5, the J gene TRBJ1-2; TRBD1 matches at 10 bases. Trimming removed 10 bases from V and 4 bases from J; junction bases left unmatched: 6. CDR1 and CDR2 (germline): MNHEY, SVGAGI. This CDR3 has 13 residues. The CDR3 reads CATRTGGLYGYTF. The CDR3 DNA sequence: TGTGCCACCCGGACAGGGGGGCTCTATGGCTACACCTTC.

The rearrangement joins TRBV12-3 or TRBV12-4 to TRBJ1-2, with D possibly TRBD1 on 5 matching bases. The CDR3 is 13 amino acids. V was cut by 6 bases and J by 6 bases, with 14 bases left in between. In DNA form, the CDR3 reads TGTGCCAGCAGCGCGCAGGGACTGAATGGCTACACCTTC. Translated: CASSAQGLNGYTF.

CDR3 bases: TGCGCCAGCAGCTCGGAGCAGTACGTC. This gives the protein CASSSEQYV. V is TRBV5-1 and J is TRBJ2-7, with unresolved D. From germline, CDR1 is SGHRS and CDR2 YFSETQ. Between the trimmed V and J ends, which lost 3 bases and 7 bases, there was a span of 2 bases. The length of the CDR3 is 9 residues.